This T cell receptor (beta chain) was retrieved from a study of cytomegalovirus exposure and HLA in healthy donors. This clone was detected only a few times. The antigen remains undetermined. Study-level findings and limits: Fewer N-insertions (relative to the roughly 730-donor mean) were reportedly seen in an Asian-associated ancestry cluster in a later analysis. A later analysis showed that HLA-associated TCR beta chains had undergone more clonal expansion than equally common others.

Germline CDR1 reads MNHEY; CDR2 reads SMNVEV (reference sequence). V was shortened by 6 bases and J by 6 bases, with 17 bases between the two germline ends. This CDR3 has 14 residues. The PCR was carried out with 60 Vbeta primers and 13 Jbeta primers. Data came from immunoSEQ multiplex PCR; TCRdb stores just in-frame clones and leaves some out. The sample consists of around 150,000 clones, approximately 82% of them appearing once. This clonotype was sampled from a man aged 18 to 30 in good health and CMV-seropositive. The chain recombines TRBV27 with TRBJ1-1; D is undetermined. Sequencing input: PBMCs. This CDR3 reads CASRPIGRGAEAFF. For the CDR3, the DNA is TGTGCCAGCAGACCAATCGGGAGAGGAGCTGAAGCTTTCTTT.